The 9 T cell receptor beta chains below were found in one sample sequenced in a study of read filtering for tumor transcriptome and immune sequencing. This library used 300 to 500 ng RNA and molecular barcoded adaptors spanning alpha/delta and beta/gamma chains. TCRdb re-analysed the reads in MiXCR, keeping a single row per CDR3 protein. This sample carries around 140,000 distinct CDR3 sequences, about 13% of them seen once, and the ten largest clones take just under 8.5%. Sequences were obtained from a population of CD138-negative cells sorted from bone marrow. The source of these receptors is a donor at least 40 years old with multiple myeloma.

This clonotype was seen ten or more times. The chain employs TRBV7-9 and TRBJ2-5; 12 bases line up with TRBD2. The length of the CDR3 is 17 residues. After removal of 8 bases from V and 5 bases from J, the junction contained 15 bases not matched to a gene. Germline V CDR1 and CDR2: SEHNR, FQNEAQ (reference sequence). CDR3 bases: TGTGCCAGCGTCAATGTGACTAGCGGGAGAGGGGAGGAGACCCAGTACTTC. Translated: CASVNVTSGRGEETQYF.

This clonotype was detected ten times or more. V is TRBV3-1 and J is TRBJ2-1; weak D call: TRBD1 (6 bases). The CDR3 extends over 16 amino acids. In germline, CDR1 is LGHDT, CDR2 YNNKEL (reference sequence). V shed 1 base and J shed 7 bases, with 17 bases lying between them. The chain's CDR3 is CASSQGYRAWGNEQFF. The CDR3 DNA is TGTGCCAGCAGCCAAGGATACAGGGCCTGGGGAAATGAGCAGTTCTTC.

The chain uses TRBV7-2 and TRBJ1-1; D remains unclear. Germline V gene data show CDR1 as SGHTA and CDR2 as FQGNSA. V lost 2 bases and J 1 base, leaving 11 bases between the germline ends. CDR3 length: 15 amino acids. As DNA, the CDR3 is TGTGCCAGCAGCTTACGGGGATCGCCGAACACTGAAGCTTTCTTT. Translating it yields CASSLRGSPNTEAFF.

This clonotype has ten or more counts. The chain uses TRBV2 and TRBJ2-3; 13 nucleotides agree with TRBD2. CDR3 length: 15 residues. With V trimmed by 7 bases and J by 2 bases, 3 bases remained unmatched. CDR1 is SNHLY and CDR2 is FYNNEI in the germline V gene. The CDR3 loop is CASNGLAGATDTQYF. The CDR3 DNA follows: TGTGCCAGCAACGGACTAGCGGGAGCCACAGATACGCAGTATTTT.

The rearrangement uses TRBV7-7 and TRBJ2-1, with TRBD2 matching over 14 bases. There are 15 residues in the CDR3. Trimming removed 8 bases from V and 9 bases from J; junction bases left unmatched: 9. Germline loops: CDR1 SSHAT, CDR2 FNYEAQ (reference sequence). CDR3 sequence reads: CASGSGTSGSFEQFF. As DNA, the CDR3 is TGTGCCAGCGGTTCCGGGACTAGCGGGAGTTTTGAGCAGTTCTTC.

This clonotype was detected ten times or more. The chain couples TRBV5-1 to TRBJ1-1, with D possibly matching TRBD1 (5 bases). Trimming shortened V by 1 base and J by 5 bases, and 9 bases separated the two germline ends. The CDR3 is 13 amino acids. The V gene's germline CDR1 is SGHRS and CDR2 YFSETQ. CDR3 coding DNA: TGCGCCAGCAGCTTGACAGGTTCTACTGAAGCTTTCTTT. This codes for CASSLTGSTEAFF.

About this clonotype: The junction and the germline gene differ at one end; a read error may be behind it. V is TRBV20-1 and J is TRBJ2-1; D perhaps matches TRBD2 (5 bases). This CDR3 is built from 11 residues. Germline lookup yields CDR1 DFQATT and CDR2 SNEGSKA (reference sequence). CDR3 sequence (DNA): TGCAATGCTAGAGAGGGTTACTCGCAGTTCTTC. This sequence encodes CNAREGYSQFF.

The sample holds many counts of this clonotype. The rearrangement uses TRBV29-1 and TRBJ2-3; D call uncertain. With 3 bases removed from V and 5 bases from J, the gap between germline ends came to 6 bases. CDR1 is SQVTM and CDR2 is ANQGSEA in the germline V gene. The CDR3 consists of 11 residues. CDR3 nucleotide sequence: TGCAGCGTTGATTTGCAAGATACGCAGTATTTT. It specifies CSVDLQDTQYF.

The genes are TRBV7-9 and TRBJ2-5; tentative D call: TRBD2 (6 bases). Germline values: CDR1 SEHNR, CDR2 FQNEAQ (reference sequence). The length of the CDR3 is 13 residues. V was clipped by 10 bases and J by 3 bases, with 15 bases between them. For the CDR3, the DNA is TGTGCCACCGTGGGGGGAAGGGAAGAGACCCAGTACTTC. This gives the protein CATVGGREETQYF.